Below, 16 T cell receptor beta chains from the same sample are listed, as sequenced in a study of beta chain features in type 1 diabetes listed by TCRdb under 2018. The receptor library was made with the immunoSEQ multiplex PCR assay. All of the isolated RNA was reverse transcribed with the High Capacity cDNA Reverse Transcription Kit, so expressed TCRB transcripts were sequenced. TCRdb's version of the immuneACCESS table is confined to in-frame rearrangements and falls short of the full clone set. An unresolved V gene accounts for under half of the shortfall where checked; the remainder is of unknown origin. A total of about 360,000 clones appear in this sample, approximately 12% of them only once. Clones ranked in the top ten supply about 0.01% of the sample. Beyond this particular receptor, the publication reports: In all four CD4+ subsets, TCRB CDR3 length was moderately but significantly shorter in type 1 diabetes patients.

These TCRs are of unknown antigen specificity. Sample: naive CD4+ T cells from blood. Taken with the paper, the label for cell subset or site translates to: true naive CD4+ T cells. The receptor source for this set is a woman under 30 with type 1 diabetes.

As DNA, the CDR3 is TGCGCCAGCAGCCAACCCATCGGTAGCGGCTCCTACGAGCAGTACTTC. It translates to CASSQPIGSGSYEQYF. The chain carries TRBV4-1 and TRBJ2-7; TRBD2 is a possible D gene (6 bases). This CDR3 has 16 amino acids. Germline CDR1 reads MGHRA; CDR2 reads YSYEKL. V shed 2 bases and J shed 0 bases, with 14 bases lying between them.

This clone was seen only a few times. The chain uses TRBV30 and TRBJ1-1; 7 positions match TRBD1. The CDR3 length is 13 residues. CDR1 and CDR2 from the germline V gene are GTSNPN and SVGIG (reference sequence). J was trimmed by 3 bases and V by 1 base; bases with no gene match: 2. For the CDR3, the DNA is TGTGCCTGGAGTGCTACAGGGGACACTGAAGCTTTCTTT. As protein: CAWSATGDTEAFF.

The chain carries TRBV5-4 and TRBJ2-3; 12 bases align to TRBD2. Germline assignment: CDR1 SGHNT and CDR2 YYREEE (reference sequence). This CDR3 comprises 17 residues. The V and J ends lost 1 base and 1 base, in that order; junction bases with no gene match: 4. CDR3 in DNA: TGTGCCAGCAGCTTGAGACTAGCGGGGGCGGGCACAGATACGCAGTATTTT. Its protein is CASSLRLAGAGTDTQYF.

This clone was counted between two and nine times. Other DNA sequences in this sample translate to the same CDR3. The rearrangement joins TRBV29-1 to TRBJ1-1; D is ambiguous. V lost 4 bases and J lost 0, with 9 bases in between. This CDR3 region has 13 residues. The germline gives CDR1 SQVTM, CDR2 ANQGSEA. This CDR3 reads CSVAGRLNTEAFF. Written as DNA, the CDR3 is TGCAGCGTTGCGGGGAGGTTGAACACTGAAGCTTTCTTT.

A few counts support this clone. The chain employs TRBV18 and TRBJ2-5, with a tentative D call TRBD1 (5 bases). The CDR3 consists of 13 residues. The V gene lost 5 bases and the J gene lost 4 bases, with 11 bases spanning the gap. CDR1 and CDR2 from the germline V gene are KGHSH and LQKENI. CDR3 region: CASSTDIGETQYF. CDR3 DNA: TGTGCCAGCTCAACGGACATTGGAGAGACCCAGTACTTC.

This clone was recorded a few times. CDR3 loop: CASSTGQAQVTQYF. In DNA, the CDR3 is TGCGCCAGCAGCACGGGACAGGCTCAGGTGACCCAGTACTTC. V and J are TRBV5-1 and TRBJ2-5, with 8 bases matching TRBD1. The CDR3 contains 14 residues. Germline CDR1 reads SGHRS; CDR2 reads YFSETQ. V gave up 4 bases and J gave up 7 bases; unmatched junction bases: 9. Based on the CDR3 plus reference TRBV5-1 and TRBJ2-5, the full variable domain is KAGVTQTPRYLIKTRGQQVTLSCSPISGHRSVSWYQQTPGQGLQFLFEYFSETQRNKGNFPGRFSGRQFSNSRSEMNVSTLELGDSALYLCASSTGQAQVTQYFGPGTRLLVL.

This clone was seen only a few times. J is TRBJ1-6 and V is TRBV14; D is uncertain. CDR1 and CDR2 from the germline V gene are SGHDN and FVKESK. V was cut by 1 base and J by 9 bases, with 10 bases left in between. This CDR3 is 14 amino acids long. In nucleotides, the CDR3 is TGTGCCAGCAGCCAAGGAGGGTTGGGTTCACCCCTCCACTTT. Protein product: CASSQGGLGSPLHF.

In this sample, this clone turned up a few times. The chain joins TRBV28 to TRBJ2-7, with a weak D call TRBD2 (5 bases). CDR3 size: 14 residues. Per the germline V gene, CDR1 is MDHEN and CDR2 is SYDVKM. Between the trimmed V and J ends, which lost 2 bases and 6 bases, there was a span of 14 bases. CDR3 sequence: CASSLVLAHVEQYF. CDR3 nucleotide sequence: TGTGCCAGCAGTTTAGTCCTAGCCCACGTCGAGCAGTACTTC.

This clone has only a few counts. This sequence joins TRBV2 and TRBJ1-5, with D uncertain. V was cut by 3 bases and J by 5 bases, with 11 bases left in between. This CDR3 has 14 residues. Germline V gene lookup returns CDR1 SNHLY and CDR2 FYNNEI. The chain's CDR3 is CASSERSLDQPQHF. DNA for the CDR3: TGTGCCAGCAGTGAGAGGTCTTTGGATCAGCCCCAGCATTTT.

This rearrangement joins TRBV7-6 to TRBJ2-3; D possibly corresponds to TRBD2 (6 bases). The CDR3 covers 16 residues. In germline, CDR1 is SGHVS, CDR2 FNYEAQ. The germline V and J ends were trimmed by 1 base and 3 bases, with 14 bases remaining between them. Written as DNA, the CDR3 is TGTGCCAGCAGCTTAGTGGGCGGGACTTGGACAGATACGCAGTATTTT. Protein product: CASSLVGGTWTDTQYF.

This clone was observed a few times. The chain recombines TRBV25-1 with TRBJ2-6, with TRBD1 matching 9 bases. V lost 4 bases and J lost 0; bases outside the gene matches: 1. The CDR3 sequence is 16 residues long. The germline V gene encodes CDR1 MGHDK and CDR2 SYGVNS. CDR3 DNA sequence: TGTGCCAGCAGTGGGGGACAGGGCTCTGGGGCCAACGTCCTGACTTTC. It yields the protein CASSGGQGSGANVLTF.

This clone was observed a handful of times. V gene TRBV13 combines with J gene TRBJ2-3; D is uncertain. The CDR3 covers 12 residues. Germline values: CDR1 PRHDT, CDR2 FYEKMQ (reference sequence). Between the trimmed V and J ends, which lost 2 bases and 6 bases, there was a span of 6 bases. The CDR3 nucleotides are TGTGCCAGCAGCTTATTCCCGGATACGCAGTATTTT. The encoded protein is CASSLFPDTQYF.

This clone was picked up one time. The genes are TRBV7-9 and TRBJ2-3; D might be TRBD2 (5 bases). This CDR3 is built from 15 residues. Trimming stripped 1 base from V and 4 bases from J, with 12 bases between. Per the germline V gene, CDR1 is SEHNR and CDR2 is FQNEAQ (reference sequence). The CDR3 nucleotides are TGTGCCAGCAGCTTAGGCGGGCGACCGGCAGATACGCAGTATTTT. As protein: CASSLGGRPADTQYF.

V gene TRBV19 combines with J gene TRBJ2-1, with a weak D call TRBD2 (6 bases). Trimming stripped 6 bases from V and 7 bases from J, with 16 bases between. CDR1 LNHDA and CDR2 SQIVND come from the germline V gene (reference sequence). CDR3 size: 14 residues. The CDR3 DNA is TGTGCCAGTAGCCGAACTCGGACTACTAATGAGCAGTTCTTC. Its protein product is CASSRTRTTNEQFF.

This chain joins TRBV28 and TRBJ2-7, with 15 bases matching TRBD2. The V segment lost 4 bases and the J segment 6 bases; nucleotides outside the gene matches: 10. This CDR3 region has 17 residues. The germline V gene has CDR1 MDHEN and CDR2 SYDVKM. CDR3 amino acids: CASSSPGLAGGSSEQYF. Here the CDR3 DNA reads TGTGCCAGCAGTTCCCCCGGACTAGCGGGAGGGAGCTCCGAGCAGTACTTC.

This clone was seen only a few times. The genes are TRBV30 and TRBJ2-3; TRBD2 is a possible D gene (5 bases). This CDR3 has 12 residues. The germline CDR1 and CDR2 sequences are GTSNPN and SVGIG (reference sequence). V lost 5 bases to trimming and J lost 4 bases, with 10 bases between them. The CDR3 DNA reads TGTGCCTGGGGCCCGGGATCAGATACGCAGTATTTT. Its translation: CAWGPGSDTQYF.